This TCR beta chain was recovered during a study of blood T cells in healthy people across ages. This clonotype was recorded at least ten times. Germline V gene data show CDR1 as MDHEN and CDR2 as SYDVKM. The CDR3 is made up of 19 amino acids. V dropped 3 bases and J dropped 0; count of bases not matched to a gene: 10. A J-beta primer mix and a sample-barcoded 5' primer were used in a second PCR of roughly 7 to 12 cycles. TCRdb reanalysed the 5' RACE reads using MiXCR and keeps one entry per CDR3 protein. The sample carries around 870,000 distinct CDR3 sequences, under 35% recorded once. The sequenced sample was blood. The receptor's source is a woman over 75 in good health. The gene calls are TRBV28 and TRBJ2-6, with TRBD1 matching over 8 bases. In DNA, the CDR3 is TGTGCCAGCAGTTTTCCGCCGGGACAGGAAACCTCTGGGGCCAACGTCCTGACTTTC. Amino acids: CASSFPPGQETSGANVLTF.